This T cell receptor (beta chain) was sequenced during a study of blood T cell repertoires in COVID-19. Study-level information: Italy, Spain and the United States were the sources of the convalescent and acute COVID-19 samples. The analysed material was cDNA or gDNA that came from T cells, B-cell-depleted T cells, or PBMCs.

Study processing details: Amplified reference gene primers provided the basis for estimating nucleated cell counts. Profiling relied on immunoSEQ multiplex PCR, and the TCRdb table lists in-frame clones only, not all of them. The D gene and trimming were derived from the DNA, and the V and J assignments and clone size from that table. The sample lists approximately 190,000 clones; about 86% were seen once. The sequenced sample was peripheral blood. The sequence was obtained from a man between 25 and 39 years old with active or convalescent COVID-19.

The chain's CDR3 is CASSPPASGRSNEQFF. The CDR3 DNA reads as TGTGCCAGCTCACCCCCAGCGAGCGGGAGGTCCAATGAGCAGTTCTTC. V and J are TRBV18 and TRBJ2-1; 9 bases are shared with TRBD2. J was trimmed by 6 bases and V by 3 bases; bases with no gene match: 9. The CDR3 totals 16 residues. CDR1 is KGHSH and CDR2 is LQKENI in the germline V gene. The whole variable domain, remainder taken from reference TRBV18 and TRBJ2-1, is NAGVMQNPRHLVRRRGQEARLRCSPMKGHSHVYWYRQLPEEGLKFMVYLQKENIIDESGMPKERFSAEFPKEGPSILRIQQVVRGDSAAYFCASSPPASGRSNEQFFGPGTRLTVL.